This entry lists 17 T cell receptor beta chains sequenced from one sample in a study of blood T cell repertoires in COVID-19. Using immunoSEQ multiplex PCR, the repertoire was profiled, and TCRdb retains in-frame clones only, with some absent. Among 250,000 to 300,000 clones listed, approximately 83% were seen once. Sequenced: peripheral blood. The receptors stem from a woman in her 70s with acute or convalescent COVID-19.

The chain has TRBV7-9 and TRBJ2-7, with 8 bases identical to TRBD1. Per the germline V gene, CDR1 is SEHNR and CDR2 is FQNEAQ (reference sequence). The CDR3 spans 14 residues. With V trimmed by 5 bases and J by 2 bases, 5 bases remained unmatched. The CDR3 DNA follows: TGTGCCAGCAGCCCCCAACAGGGGGCCTACGAGCAGTACTTC. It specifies CASSPQQGAYEQYF.

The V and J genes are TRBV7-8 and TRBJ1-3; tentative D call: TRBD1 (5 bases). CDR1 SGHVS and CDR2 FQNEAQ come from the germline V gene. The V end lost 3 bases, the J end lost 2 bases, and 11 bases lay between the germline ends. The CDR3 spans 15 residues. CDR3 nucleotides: TGTGCCAGCAGCTTGGTATCGACAGCTGGAAACACCATATATTTT. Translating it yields CASSLVSTAGNTIYF. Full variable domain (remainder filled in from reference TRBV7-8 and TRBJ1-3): GAGVSQSPRYKVAKRGQDVALRCDPISGHVSLFWYQQALGQGPEFLTYFQNEAQLDKSGLPSDRFFAERPEGSVSTLKIQRTQQEDSAVYLCASSLVSTAGNTIYFGEGSWLTVV.

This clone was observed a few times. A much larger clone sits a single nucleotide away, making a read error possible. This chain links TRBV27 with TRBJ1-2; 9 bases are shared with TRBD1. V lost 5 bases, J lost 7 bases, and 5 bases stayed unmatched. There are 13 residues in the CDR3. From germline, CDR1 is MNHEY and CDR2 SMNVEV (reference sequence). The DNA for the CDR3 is TGTGCCAGCAGTCTCGGGACAGGGTTTGGCTACACCTTC. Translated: CASSLGTGFGYTF.

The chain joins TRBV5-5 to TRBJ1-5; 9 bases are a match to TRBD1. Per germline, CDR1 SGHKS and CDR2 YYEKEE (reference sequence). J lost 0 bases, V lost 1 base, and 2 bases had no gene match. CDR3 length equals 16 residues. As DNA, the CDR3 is TGTGCCAGCAGCTTGCGGACAGGGGTTAGCAATCAGCCCCAGCATTTT. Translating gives CASSLRTGVSNQPQHF.

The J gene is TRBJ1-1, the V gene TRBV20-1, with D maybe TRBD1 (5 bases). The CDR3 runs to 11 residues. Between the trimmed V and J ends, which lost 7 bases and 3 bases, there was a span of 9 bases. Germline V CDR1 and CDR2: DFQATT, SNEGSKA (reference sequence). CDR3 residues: CSVDTHTEAFF. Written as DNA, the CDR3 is TGCAGTGTGGACACCCACACTGAAGCTTTCTTT.

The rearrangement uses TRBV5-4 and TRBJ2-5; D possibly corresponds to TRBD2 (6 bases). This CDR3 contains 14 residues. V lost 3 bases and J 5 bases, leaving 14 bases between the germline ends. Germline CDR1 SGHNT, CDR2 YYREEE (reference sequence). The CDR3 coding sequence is TGTGCCAGCAGCTCGGGGGATCCGGTGGAGACCCAGTACTTC. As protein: CASSSGDPVETQYF.

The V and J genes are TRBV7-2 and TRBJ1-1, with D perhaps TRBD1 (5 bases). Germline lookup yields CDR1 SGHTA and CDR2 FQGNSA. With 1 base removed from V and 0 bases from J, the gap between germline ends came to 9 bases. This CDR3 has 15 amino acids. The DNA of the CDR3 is TGTGCCAGCAGCTTAGTGGCAGGGATGAACACTGAAGCTTTCTTT. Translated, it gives CASSLVAGMNTEAFF. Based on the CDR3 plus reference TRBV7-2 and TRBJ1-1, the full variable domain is GAGVSQSPSNKVTEKGKDVELRCDPISGHTALYWYRQSLGQGLEFLIYFQGNSAPDKSGLPSDRFSAERTGGSVSTLTIQRTQQEDSAVYLCASSLVAGMNTEAFFGQGTRLTVV.

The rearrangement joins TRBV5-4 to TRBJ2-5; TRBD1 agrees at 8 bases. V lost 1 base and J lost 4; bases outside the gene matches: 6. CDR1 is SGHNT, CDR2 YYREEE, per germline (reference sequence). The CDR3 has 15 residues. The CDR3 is CASSLFGQGGETQYF. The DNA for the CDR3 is TGTGCCAGCAGCTTGTTTGGACAGGGCGGAGAGACCCAGTACTTC. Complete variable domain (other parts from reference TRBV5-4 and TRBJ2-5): ETGVTQSPTHLIKTRGQQVTLRCSSQSGHNTVSWYQQALGQGPQFIFQYYREEENGRGNFPPRFSGLQFPNYSSELNVNALELDDSALYLCASSLFGQGGETQYFGPGTRLLVL.

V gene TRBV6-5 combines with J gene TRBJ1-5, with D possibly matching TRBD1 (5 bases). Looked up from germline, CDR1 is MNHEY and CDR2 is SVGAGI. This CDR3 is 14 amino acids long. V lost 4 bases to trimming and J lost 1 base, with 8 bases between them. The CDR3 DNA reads TGTGCCAGCAGTTTCGGGGGGAGCAATCAGCCCCAGCATTTT. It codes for CASSFGGSNQPQHF.

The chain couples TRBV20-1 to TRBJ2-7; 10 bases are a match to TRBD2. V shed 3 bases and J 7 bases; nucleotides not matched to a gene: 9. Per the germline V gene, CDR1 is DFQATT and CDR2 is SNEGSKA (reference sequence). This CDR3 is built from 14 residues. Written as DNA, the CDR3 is TGCAGTGCTAGTTCCAGCGGGGGGGCTGGAGAGCAGTACTTC. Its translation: CSASSSGGAGEQYF.

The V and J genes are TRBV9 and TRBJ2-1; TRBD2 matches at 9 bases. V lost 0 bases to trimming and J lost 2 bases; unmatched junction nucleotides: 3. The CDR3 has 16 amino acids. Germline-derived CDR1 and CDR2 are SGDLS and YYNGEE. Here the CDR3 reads CASSVAGGGAYNEQFF. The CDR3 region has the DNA TGTGCCAGCAGCGTAGCTGGCGGGGGGGCCTACAATGAGCAGTTCTTC.

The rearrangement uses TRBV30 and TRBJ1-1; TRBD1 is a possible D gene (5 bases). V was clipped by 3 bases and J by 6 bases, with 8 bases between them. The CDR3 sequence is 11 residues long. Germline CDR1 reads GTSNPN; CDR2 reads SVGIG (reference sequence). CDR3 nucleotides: TGTGCCTGGAGGACAGCTGCTGAAGCTTTCTTT. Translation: CAWRTAAEAFF.

The CDR3 is CAWKQGHSGDTQYF. CDR3 in DNA: TGTGCCTGGAAACAGGGACATTCAGGAGATACGCAGTATTTT. V gene TRBV30 combines with J gene TRBJ2-3; D possibly corresponds to TRBD1 (6 bases). Germline V gene lookup returns CDR1 GTSNPN and CDR2 SVGIG (reference sequence). V lost 4 bases and J lost 5, with 16 bases in between. The CDR3 is 14 residues long. Complete variable domain (other parts from reference TRBV30 and TRBJ2-3): SQTIHQWPATLVQPVGSPLSLECTVEGTSNPNLYWYRQAAGRGLQLLFYSVGIGQISSEVPQNLSASRPQDRQFILSSKKLLLSDSGFYLCAWKQGHSGDTQYFGPGTRLTVL.

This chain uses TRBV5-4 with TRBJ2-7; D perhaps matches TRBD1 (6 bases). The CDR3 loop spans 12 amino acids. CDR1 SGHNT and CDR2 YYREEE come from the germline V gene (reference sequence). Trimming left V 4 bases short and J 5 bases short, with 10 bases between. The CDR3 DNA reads TGTGCCAGCAGCCAACAGGGTGACGAGCAGTACTTC. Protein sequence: CASSQQGDEQYF. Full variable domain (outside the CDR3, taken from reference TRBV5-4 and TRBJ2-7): ETGVTQSPTHLIKTRGQQVTLRCSSQSGHNTVSWYQQALGQGPQFIFQYYREEENGRGNFPPRFSGLQFPNYSSELNVNALELDDSALYLCASSQQGDEQYFGPGTRLTVT.

This CDR3 is CATSDPYGVKGYSNQPQHF. CDR3 nucleotides: TGTGCCACCAGTGATCCGTACGGGGTCAAGGGATATAGCAATCAGCCCCAGCATTTT. The J gene is TRBJ1-5, the V gene TRBV24-1; D unclear. The length of the CDR3 is 19 residues. Germline V gene sequence: CDR1 KGHDR, CDR2 SFDVKD. V shed 3 bases and J shed 0 bases, with 20 bases lying between them.

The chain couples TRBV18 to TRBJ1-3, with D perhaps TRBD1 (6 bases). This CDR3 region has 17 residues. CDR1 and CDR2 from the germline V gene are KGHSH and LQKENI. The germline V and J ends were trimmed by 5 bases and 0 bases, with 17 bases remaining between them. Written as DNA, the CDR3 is TGTGCCAGCTCAACCCAGAGGGGGTCCAGCTCTGGAAACACCATATATTTT. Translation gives CASSTQRGSSSGNTIYF.

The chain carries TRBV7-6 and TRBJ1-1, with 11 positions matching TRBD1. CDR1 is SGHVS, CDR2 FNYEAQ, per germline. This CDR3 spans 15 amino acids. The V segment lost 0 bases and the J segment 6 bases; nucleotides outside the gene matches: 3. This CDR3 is CASSLAMGQGAEAFF. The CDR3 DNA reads TGTGCCAGCAGCTTAGCCATGGGACAGGGGGCTGAAGCTTTCTTT.